This TCR beta chain came from a study of CD8 T cells in Susac syndrome. Broader study findings: TCR sequencing and HLA analysis covered a relatively small number of individuals.

RNA amounts of 0.5 to 1 ug underwent reverse transcription with random hexamers. TCRdb recomputed calls from the immunoSEQ multiplex PCR reads with MiXCR, one row per CDR3 protein. The sample includes about 300,000 distinct CDR3 sequences, 80% to 90% seen only once; the top ten take about 0.11%. Per the germline V gene, CDR1 is SGHTA and CDR2 is FQGNSA. Trimming shortened V by 2 bases and J by 5 bases, and 18 bases separated the two germline ends. This CDR3 has 16 residues. There are a few counts of this clonotype. Antigen unknown. This TCR derives from a human donor with multiple sclerosis. The chain combines TRBV7-2 with TRBJ1-2; no reliable D call. Sequenced sample: CD8+ T cells from PBMCs. CDR3 DNA: TGTGCCAGCAGCTTATGGCGGGTTCCGAAGGCATATGGCTACACCTTC. This codes for CASSLWRVPKAYGYTF.